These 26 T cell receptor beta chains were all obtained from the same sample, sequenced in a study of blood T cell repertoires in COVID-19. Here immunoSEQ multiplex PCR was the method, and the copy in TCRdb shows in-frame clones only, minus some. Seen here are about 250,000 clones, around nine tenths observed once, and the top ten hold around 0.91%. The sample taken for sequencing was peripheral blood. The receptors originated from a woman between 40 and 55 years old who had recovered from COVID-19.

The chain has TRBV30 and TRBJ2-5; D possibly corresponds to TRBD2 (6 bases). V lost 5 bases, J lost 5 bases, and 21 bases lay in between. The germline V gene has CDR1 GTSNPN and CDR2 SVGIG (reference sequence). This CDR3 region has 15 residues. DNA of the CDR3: TGTGCCTGGGCCCCCGGGACCCTTGGGGGGGAGACCCAGTACTTC. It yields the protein CAWAPGTLGGETQYF.

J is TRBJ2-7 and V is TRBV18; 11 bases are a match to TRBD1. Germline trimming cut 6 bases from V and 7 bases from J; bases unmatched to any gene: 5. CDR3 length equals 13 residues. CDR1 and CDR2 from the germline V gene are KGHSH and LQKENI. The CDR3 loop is CASSRGQGGEQYV. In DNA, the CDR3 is TGTGCCAGCTCCCGGGGACAGGGGGGGGAGCAGTACGTC.

The chain's CDR3 is CASSQGGTSPLHF. Written as DNA, the CDR3 is TGTGCCAGCAGCCAGGGGGGGACCTCACCCCTCCACTTT. The rearrangement links TRBV14 to TRBJ1-6; TRBD1 is a possible D gene (5 bases). The CDR3 consists of 13 residues. Trimming left V 3 bases short and J 10 bases short, with 10 bases between. In germline, CDR1 is SGHDN, CDR2 FVKESK.

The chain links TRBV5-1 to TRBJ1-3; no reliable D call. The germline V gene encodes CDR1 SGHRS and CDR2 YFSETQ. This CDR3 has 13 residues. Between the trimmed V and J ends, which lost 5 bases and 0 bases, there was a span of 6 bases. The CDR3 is CASSGDSGNTIYF. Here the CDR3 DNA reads TGCGCCAGCAGTGGAGACTCTGGAAACACCATATATTTT.

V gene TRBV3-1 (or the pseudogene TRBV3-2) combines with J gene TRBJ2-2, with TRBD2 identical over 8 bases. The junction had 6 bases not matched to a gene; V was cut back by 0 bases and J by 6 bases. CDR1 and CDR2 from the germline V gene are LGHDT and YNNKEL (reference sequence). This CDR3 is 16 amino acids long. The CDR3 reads CASSQDLLRGAGELFF. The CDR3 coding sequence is TGTGCCAGCAGCCAAGATCTCCTGCGGGGGGCCGGGGAGCTGTTTTTT.

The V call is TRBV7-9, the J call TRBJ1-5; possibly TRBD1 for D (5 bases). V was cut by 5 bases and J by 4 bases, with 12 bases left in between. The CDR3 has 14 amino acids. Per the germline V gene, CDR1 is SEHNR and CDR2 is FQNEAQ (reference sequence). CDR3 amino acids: CASSPAGGNQPQHF. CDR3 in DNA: TGTGCCAGCAGCCCAGCTGGGGGGAATCAGCCCCAGCATTTT.

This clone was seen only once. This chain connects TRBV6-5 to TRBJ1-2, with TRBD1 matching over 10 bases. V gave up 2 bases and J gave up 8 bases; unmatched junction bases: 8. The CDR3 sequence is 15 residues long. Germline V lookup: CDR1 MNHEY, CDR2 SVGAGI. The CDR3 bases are TGTGCCAGCAGTTACGCCGGGACAGGGGAAAACGGCTACACCTTC. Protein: CASSYAGTGENGYTF.

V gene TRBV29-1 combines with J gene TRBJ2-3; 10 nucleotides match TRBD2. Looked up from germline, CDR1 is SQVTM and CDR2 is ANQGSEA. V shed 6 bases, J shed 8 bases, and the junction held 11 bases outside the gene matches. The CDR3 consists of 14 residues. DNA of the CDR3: TGCAGCGTCGCCGGCCTAGCGGGAGAGGCTACGCAGTATTTT. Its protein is CSVAGLAGEATQYF.

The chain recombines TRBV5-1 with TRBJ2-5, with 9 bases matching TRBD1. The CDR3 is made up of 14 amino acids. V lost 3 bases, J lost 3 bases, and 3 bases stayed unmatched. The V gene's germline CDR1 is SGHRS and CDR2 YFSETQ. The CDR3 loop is CASSSGTGKETQYF. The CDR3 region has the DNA TGCGCCAGCAGCTCCGGGACAGGGAAAGAGACCCAGTACTTC.

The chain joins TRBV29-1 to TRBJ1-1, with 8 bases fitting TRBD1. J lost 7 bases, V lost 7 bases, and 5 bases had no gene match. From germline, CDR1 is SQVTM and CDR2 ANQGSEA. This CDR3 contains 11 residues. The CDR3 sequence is CSARQGFEAFF. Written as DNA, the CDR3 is TGCAGCGCCCGACAGGGGTTTGAAGCTTTCTTT.

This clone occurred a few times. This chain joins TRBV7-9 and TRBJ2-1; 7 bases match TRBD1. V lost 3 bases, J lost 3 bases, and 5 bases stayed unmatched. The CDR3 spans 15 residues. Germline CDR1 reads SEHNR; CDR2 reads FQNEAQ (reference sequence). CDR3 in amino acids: CASSLAGTVYNEQFF. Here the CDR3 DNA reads TGTGCCAGCAGCTTGGCCGGGACAGTCTACAATGAGCAGTTCTTC.

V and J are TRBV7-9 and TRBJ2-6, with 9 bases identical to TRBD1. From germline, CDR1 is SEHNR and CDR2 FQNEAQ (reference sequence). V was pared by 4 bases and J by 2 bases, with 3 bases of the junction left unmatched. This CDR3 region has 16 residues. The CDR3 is CASSWDRVPGANVLTF. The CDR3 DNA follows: TGTGCCAGCAGCTGGGACAGGGTCCCTGGGGCCAACGTCCTGACTTTC.

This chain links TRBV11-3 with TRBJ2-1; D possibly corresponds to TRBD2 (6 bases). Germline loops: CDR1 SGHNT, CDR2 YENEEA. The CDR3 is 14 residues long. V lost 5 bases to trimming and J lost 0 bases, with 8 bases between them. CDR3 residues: CASSPGGSYNEQFF. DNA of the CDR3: TGTGCCAGCAGCCCCGGGGGCTCCTACAATGAGCAGTTCTTC.

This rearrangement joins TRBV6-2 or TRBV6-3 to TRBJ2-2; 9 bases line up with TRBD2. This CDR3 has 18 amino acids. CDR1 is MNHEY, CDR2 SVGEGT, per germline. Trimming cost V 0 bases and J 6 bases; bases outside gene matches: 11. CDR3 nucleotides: TGTGCCAGCAGTTACTCGATTAGCGGGAGCCCCTGGGCCGGGGAGCTGTTTTTT. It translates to CASSYSISGSPWAGELFF.

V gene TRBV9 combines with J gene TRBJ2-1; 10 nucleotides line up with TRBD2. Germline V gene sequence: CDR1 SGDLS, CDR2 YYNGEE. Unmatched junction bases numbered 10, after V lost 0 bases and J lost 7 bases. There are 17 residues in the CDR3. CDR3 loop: CASSVGPPSGSKNEQFF. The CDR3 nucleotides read TGTGCCAGCAGCGTAGGCCCCCCTAGCGGGAGTAAGAATGAGCAGTTCTTC. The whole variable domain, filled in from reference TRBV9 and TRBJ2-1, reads DSGVTQTPKHLITATGQRVTLRCSPRSGDLSVYWYQQSLDQGLQFLIQYYNGEERAKGNILERFSAQQFPDLHSELNLSSLELGDSALYFCASSVGPPSGSKNEQFFGPGTRLTVL.

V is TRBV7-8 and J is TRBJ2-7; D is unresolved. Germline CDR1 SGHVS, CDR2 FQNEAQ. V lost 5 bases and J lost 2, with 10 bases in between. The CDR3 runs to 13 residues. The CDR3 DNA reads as TGTGCCAGCAGCCCCGTCCGCGCCTACGAGCAGTACTTC. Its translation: CASSPVRAYEQYF.

CDR3 protein: CASSPRTAASGNTIYF. The CDR3 DNA is TGTGCCAGCAGCCCCCGCACAGCTGCCTCTGGAAACACCATATATTTT. The rearrangement joins TRBV11-2 to TRBJ1-3; D is unresolved. The germline CDR1 and CDR2 sequences are SGHAT and FQNNGV. The CDR3 extends over 16 amino acids. V lost 5 bases and J 0 bases, leaving 14 bases between the germline ends.

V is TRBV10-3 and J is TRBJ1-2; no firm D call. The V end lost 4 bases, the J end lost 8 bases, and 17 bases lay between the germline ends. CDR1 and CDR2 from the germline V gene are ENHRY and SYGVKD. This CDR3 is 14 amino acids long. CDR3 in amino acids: CAISGGGASGGYTF. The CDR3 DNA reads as TGTGCCATCAGTGGGGGAGGAGCATCGGGGGGCTACACCTTC.

CDR3: CASSLAGASGSPDTQYF. The CDR3 bases are TGCGCCAGCAGCTTGGCCGGTGCTAGCGGGAGCCCAGATACGCAGTATTTT. This rearrangement joins TRBV5-1 to TRBJ2-3, with 10 bases lining up with TRBD2. The ends lost 0 bases at V and 4 bases at J; junction bases unmatched: 8. This CDR3 is 17 amino acids long. Germline values: CDR1 SGHRS, CDR2 YFSETQ.

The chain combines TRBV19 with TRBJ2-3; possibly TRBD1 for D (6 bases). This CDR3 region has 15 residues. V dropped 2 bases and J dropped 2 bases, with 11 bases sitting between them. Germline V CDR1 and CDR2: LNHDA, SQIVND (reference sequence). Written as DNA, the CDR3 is TGTGCCAGTAGTATATTCCCAGGGGACACAGATACGCAGTATTTT. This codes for CASSIFPGDTDTQYF.

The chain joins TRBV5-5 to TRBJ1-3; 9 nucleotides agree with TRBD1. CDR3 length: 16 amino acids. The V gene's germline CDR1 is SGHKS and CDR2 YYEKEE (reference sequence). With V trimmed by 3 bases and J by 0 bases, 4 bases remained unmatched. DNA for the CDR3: TGTGCCAGCAGCTGGGGGGGACAGGGCTCTGGAAACACCATATATTTT. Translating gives CASSWGGQGSGNTIYF.

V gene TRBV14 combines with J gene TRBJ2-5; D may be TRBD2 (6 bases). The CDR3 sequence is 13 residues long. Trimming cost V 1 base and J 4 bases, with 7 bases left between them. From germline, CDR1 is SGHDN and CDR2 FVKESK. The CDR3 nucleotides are TGTGCCAGCAGCCAAGTGGGGGGAGAGACCCAGTACTTC. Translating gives CASSQVGGETQYF.

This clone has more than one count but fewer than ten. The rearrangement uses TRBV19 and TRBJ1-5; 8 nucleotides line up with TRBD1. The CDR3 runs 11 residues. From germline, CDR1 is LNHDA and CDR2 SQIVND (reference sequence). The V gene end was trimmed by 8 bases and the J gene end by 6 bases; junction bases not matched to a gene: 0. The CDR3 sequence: CASDRGQPQHF. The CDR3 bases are TGTGCCAGTGACAGGGGTCAGCCCCAGCATTTT.

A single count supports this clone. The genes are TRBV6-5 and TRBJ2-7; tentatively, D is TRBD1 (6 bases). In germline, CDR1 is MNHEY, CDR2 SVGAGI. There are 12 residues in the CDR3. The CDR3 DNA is TGTGCGGGGGCCATAGAACCCTACGAGCAGTACTTC. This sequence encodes CAGAIEPYEQYF.

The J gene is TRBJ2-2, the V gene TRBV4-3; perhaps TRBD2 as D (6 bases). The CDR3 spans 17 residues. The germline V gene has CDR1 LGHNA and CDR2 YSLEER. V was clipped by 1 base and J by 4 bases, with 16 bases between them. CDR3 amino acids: CASSQVGAGRGTGELFF. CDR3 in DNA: TGCGCCAGCAGCCAAGTAGGGGCGGGACGGGGCACCGGGGAGCTGTTTTTT.

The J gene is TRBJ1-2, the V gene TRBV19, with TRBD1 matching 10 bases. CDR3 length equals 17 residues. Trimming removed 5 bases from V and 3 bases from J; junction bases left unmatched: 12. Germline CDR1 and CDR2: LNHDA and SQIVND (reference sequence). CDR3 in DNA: TGTGCCAGTAGTCTCAACCGGGACAGGGGAGCCGACTATGGCTACACCTTC. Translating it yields CASSLNRDRGADYGYTF.